Here is one TCR beta chain with its context. The sample belongs to a study of blood T cell repertoires in COVID-19. Here immunoSEQ multiplex PCR was the method, and the copy in TCRdb shows in-frame clones only, minus some. The sample has 28,000 or so clones; 70% to 90% are singletons. Losses at the gene ends were 3 bases for V and 1 base for J; bases not matched to a gene: 3. The CDR3 runs to 16 residues. In germline, CDR1 is MNHNS, CDR2 SASEGT. The sample was peripheral blood. The chain recombines TRBV6-1 with TRBJ2-3, with TRBD2 matching over 11 bases. This sequence originates from a man between 60 and 70 years old with COVID-19, enrolled during active disease. The CDR3: CASSDGTSGGTDTQYF. CDR3 nucleotide sequence: TGTGCCAGCAGTGATGGGACTAGCGGAGGCACAGATACGCAGTATTTT.